Listed below are T cell receptor beta chains from one sample, sequenced in a study of blood T cell repertoires in COVID-19. Generated by immunoSEQ multiplex PCR, the TCRdb table keeps only in-frame clones and is missing some. Of about 280,000 clones listed, 85% are singletons. Sample: peripheral blood. The receptors stem from a man over 45 with active or convalescent COVID-19. The CDR3 runs from the conserved cysteine through the conserved F or W. A D gene is named only where the DNA matches it firmly. The size field is filled for only some rows; it gives once, few, many or a size class.

v_call: TRBV4-2
d_call: .
j_call: TRBJ2-1
clone_size: .
cdr3_aa: CASKLGLGSYNEQFF
cdr3_nt: TGTGCCAGCAAACTGGGCCTGGGCTCCTACAATGAGCAGTTCTTC

v_call: TRBV20-1
d_call: .
j_call: TRBJ1-5
clone_size: .
cdr3_aa: CSASTEGVYSNQPQHF
cdr3_nt: TGCAGTGCTAGTACAGAAGGTGTATATAGCAATCAGCCCCAGCATTTT

v_call: TRBV5-1
d_call: TRBD1
j_call: TRBJ1-2
clone_size: .
cdr3_aa: CASSPDRGGGYTF
cdr3_nt: TGCGCCAGCAGCCCTGACAGGGGTGGCGGCTACACCTTC

v_call: TRBV7-5
d_call: .
j_call: TRBJ1-2
clone_size: once
cdr3_aa: CVRSLCGGAAFFF
cdr3_nt: TGTGTCAGAAGCTTATGCGGGGGAGCCGCCTTTTTCTTC

v_call: TRBV5-1
d_call: TRBD1
j_call: TRBJ1-3
clone_size: .
cdr3_aa: CASSAGQMYGNTIYF
cdr3_nt: TGCGCCAGCAGCGCGGGACAGATGTATGGAAACACCATATATTTT

v_call: TRBV7-8
d_call: .
j_call: TRBJ2-1
clone_size: .
cdr3_aa: CASSSYRTGSNEQFF
cdr3_nt: TGTGCCAGCAGCTCGTACCGGACGGGGTCCAATGAGCAGTTCTTC

v_call: TRBV19
d_call: TRBD1
j_call: TRBJ1-5
clone_size: .
cdr3_aa: CASSIDRDDPQHF
cdr3_nt: TGTGCCAGTAGTATCGACAGGGACGATCCCCAGCATTTT

v_call: TRBV7-8
d_call: TRBD2
j_call: TRBJ2-1
clone_size: .
cdr3_aa: CASSLTEGLANEQFF
cdr3_nt: TGTGCCAGCAGCTTAACGGAGGGACTAGCAAATGAGCAGTTCTTC

v_call: TRBV10-3
d_call: .
j_call: TRBJ1-3
clone_size: .
cdr3_aa: CAVRGGSGNTIYF
cdr3_nt: TGTGCCGTACGGGGGGGCTCTGGAAACACCATATATTTT

v_call: TRBV30
d_call: .
j_call: TRBJ1-6
clone_size: .
cdr3_aa: CAWSVYSYSYNSPLHF
cdr3_nt: TGTGCCTGGAGTGTATATAGCTACTCCTATAATTCACCCCTCCACTTT

v_call: TRBV7-2
d_call: TRBD2
j_call: TRBJ2-3
clone_size: .
cdr3_aa: CASSPRSSGTSTDTQYF
cdr3_nt: TGTGCCAGCAGCCCCCGCTCTAGCGGAACGAGCACAGATACGCAGTATTTT

v_call: TRBV13
d_call: TRBD2
j_call: TRBJ2-7
clone_size: once
cdr3_aa: CASSGPSGQSYEQYF
cdr3_nt: TGTGCCAGCAGCGGACCTAGCGGACAATCCTACGAGCAGTACTTC

v_call: TRBV7-2
d_call: TRBD2
j_call: TRBJ2-5
clone_size: .
cdr3_aa: CASSLQRPAGKETQYF
cdr3_nt: TGTGCCAGCAGCCTTCAACGACCAGCGGGAAAAGAGACCCAGTACTTC

v_call: TRBV10-3
d_call: TRBD2
j_call: TRBJ2-1
clone_size: .
cdr3_aa: CAISESASGSWEQFF
cdr3_nt: TGTGCCATCAGTGAGTCGGCTAGCGGGAGCTGGGAGCAGTTCTTC

v_call: TRBV2
d_call: .
j_call: TRBJ1-6
clone_size: few
cdr3_aa: CASSFGSRTLHF
cdr3_nt: TGTGCCAGCTCCTTTGGTAGCCGAACCCTCCACTTT

v_call: TRBV5-1
d_call: .
j_call: TRBJ1-2
clone_size: .
cdr3_aa: CASSFNSHYGYTF
cdr3_nt: TGCGCCAGCAGCTTTAACAGTCACTATGGCTACACCTTC

v_call: TRBV7-2
d_call: .
j_call: TRBJ2-7
clone_size: .
cdr3_aa: CASSWWTGSGDEQYF
cdr3_nt: TGTGCCAGCAGCTGGTGGACAGGGAGCGGGGACGAGCAGTACTTC

v_call: TRBV5-4
d_call: .
j_call: TRBJ1-1
clone_size: .
cdr3_aa: CASRPGGEVNTEAFF
cdr3_nt: TGTGCCAGCAGACCCGGGGGGGAGGTGAACACTGAAGCTTTCTTT

v_call: TRBV5-1
d_call: TRBD2
j_call: TRBJ2-5
clone_size: .
cdr3_aa: CASSFGAGLQETQYF
cdr3_nt: TGCGCCAGCAGCTTTGGGGCGGGACTACAAGAGACCCAGTACTTC

v_call: TRBV12-3/TRBV12-4
d_call: TRBD2
j_call: TRBJ2-3
clone_size: few
cdr3_aa: CASSLARGDTQYF
cdr3_nt: TGTGCCAGCAGTTTAGCGCGGGGGGATACGCAGTATTTT

v_call: TRBV25-1
d_call: TRBD1
j_call: TRBJ1-2
clone_size: .
cdr3_aa: CASSGGQGSGYTF
cdr3_nt: TGTGCCAGCAGCGGGGGACAGGGCAGCGGCTACACCTTC

v_call: TRBV28
d_call: TRBD1
j_call: TRBJ1-5
clone_size: .
cdr3_aa: CASRLTGTGGNQPQHF
cdr3_nt: TGTGCCAGCAGATTAACCGGGACAGGGGGCAATCAGCCCCAGCATTTT

v_call: TRBV7-6
d_call: .
j_call: TRBJ1-3
clone_size: .
cdr3_aa: CASGGNTIYF
cdr3_nt: TGTGCCAGCGGCGGAAACACCATATATTTT

v_call: TRBV10-3
d_call: TRBD2
j_call: TRBJ2-3
clone_size: .
cdr3_aa: CAISALAGGSDTQYF
cdr3_nt: TGTGCCATCAGTGCCCTAGCGGGAGGGTCAGATACGCAGTATTTT

v_call: TRBV2
d_call: TRBD2
j_call: TRBJ2-3
clone_size: .
cdr3_aa: CASRELAGAPDTQYF
cdr3_nt: TGTGCCAGCAGGGAACTAGCGGGAGCGCCAGATACGCAGTATTTT

v_call: TRBV11-1
d_call: .
j_call: TRBJ2-7
clone_size: .
cdr3_aa: CASSGAYEQYF
cdr3_nt: TGTGCCAGCAGTGGAGCGTACGAGCAGTACTTC

v_call: TRBV6-5
d_call: .
j_call: TRBJ1-6
clone_size: .
cdr3_aa: CASSRDRAISPLHF
cdr3_nt: TGTGCCAGCAGCCGAGACAGAGCCATTTCACCCCTCCACTTT

v_call: TRBV30
d_call: .
j_call: TRBJ2-7
clone_size: .
cdr3_aa: CACSSSYEQYF
cdr3_nt: TGTGCCTGCTCTAGCTCCTACGAGCAGTACTTC

v_call: TRBV2
d_call: TRBD1
j_call: TRBJ1-4
clone_size: .
cdr3_aa: CASGLMDRGPEKLFF
cdr3_nt: TGTGCCAGCGGCCTGATGGACAGGGGGCCTGAAAAACTGTTTTTT

v_call: TRBV6-6
d_call: .
j_call: TRBJ1-6
clone_size: .
cdr3_aa: CASGNRETTLHF
cdr3_nt: TGTGCCAGCGGTAACAGGGAAACGACCCTCCACTTT

v_call: TRBV18
d_call: .
j_call: TRBJ2-1
clone_size: .
cdr3_aa: CASSPPSRGNEQFF
cdr3_nt: TGTGCCAGCTCACCACCCTCGAGAGGGAATGAGCAGTTCTTC

v_call: TRBV12-5
d_call: .
j_call: TRBJ1-1
clone_size: .
cdr3_aa: CASGRYQQGRGDTEAFF
cdr3_nt: TGTGCTAGTGGTCGGTACCAACAAGGGAGGGGGGACACTGAAGCTTTCTTT

v_call: TRBV30
d_call: TRBD2
j_call: TRBJ2-5
clone_size: .
cdr3_aa: CAWTSGSWGVDSETQYF
cdr3_nt: TGTGCCTGGACTAGCGGGAGCTGGGGGGTAGACAGTGAGACCCAGTACTTC

v_call: TRBV10-3
d_call: TRBD1
j_call: TRBJ1-2
clone_size: .
cdr3_aa: CAISESNTRTGDGYTF
cdr3_nt: TGTGCCATCAGTGAGTCCAACACTAGGACAGGGGACGGCTACACCTTC

v_call: TRBV30
d_call: TRBD1
j_call: TRBJ1-1
clone_size: .
cdr3_aa: CAFRGLGTEAFF
cdr3_nt: TGTGCCTTCAGGGGGCTGGGCACTGAAGCTTTCTTT

v_call: TRBV24-1
d_call: .
j_call: TRBJ2-3
clone_size: .
cdr3_aa: CATKEGVEDTQYF
cdr3_nt: TGTGCCACCAAAGAGGGAGTAGAAGATACGCAGTATTTT

v_call: TRBV5-5
d_call: .
j_call: TRBJ2-7
clone_size: .
cdr3_aa: CASSLRQRPYEQYF
cdr3_nt: TGTGCCAGCAGCTTGAGACAGAGGCCCTACGAGCAGTACTTC

v_call: TRBV7-2
d_call: .
j_call: TRBJ2-5
clone_size: few
cdr3_aa: CASSPSGGETQYF
cdr3_nt: TGTGCCAGCAGCCCGTCCGGCGGAGAGACCCAGTACTTC

v_call: TRBV10-3
d_call: TRBD1
j_call: TRBJ2-2
clone_size: once
cdr3_aa: CAISSAQTRDRDTGELFF
cdr3_nt: TGTGCCATCTCTTCCGCTCAAACCCGGGACAGAGACACCGGGGAGCTGTTTTTT

v_call: TRBV29-1
d_call: .
j_call: TRBJ1-4
clone_size: .
cdr3_aa: CSVGGAFGSNEKLFF
cdr3_nt: TGCAGCGTTGGTGGGGCCTTTGGATCGAATGAAAAACTGTTTTTT

v_call: TRBV27
d_call: .
j_call: TRBJ1-6
clone_size: .
cdr3_aa: CASSSTGFSPLHF
cdr3_nt: TGTGCCAGCAGTTCTACAGGGTTCTCACCCCTCCACTTT

v_call: TRBV9
d_call: TRBD1
j_call: TRBJ2-7
clone_size: .
cdr3_aa: CASSSQPGTGFGEQYF
cdr3_nt: TGTGCCAGCAGCTCGCAACCCGGGACAGGGTTTGGCGAGCAGTACTTC

v_call: TRBV5-1
d_call: .
j_call: TRBJ1-1
clone_size: few
cdr3_aa: CASSLERGTEAFF
cdr3_nt: TGCGCCAGCAGCTTGGAAAGGGGCACTGAAGCTTTCTTT

v_call: TRBV28
d_call: .
j_call: TRBJ1-6
clone_size: .
cdr3_aa: CASSLGGTRNNSPLHF
cdr3_nt: TGTGCCAGCAGTTTAGGGGGGACTAGAAATAATTCACCCCTCCACTTT

v_call: TRBV19
d_call: TRBD2
j_call: TRBJ2-5
clone_size: .
cdr3_aa: CASSLGGSGSLSTQYF
cdr3_nt: TGTGCCAGTAGTCTGGGGGGTAGCGGGAGTTTATCGACCCAGTACTTC

v_call: TRBV29-1
d_call: .
j_call: TRBJ2-7
clone_size: .
cdr3_aa: CSVGRGYEQYF
cdr3_nt: TGCAGCGTTGGTCGGGGCTACGAGCAGTACTTC

v_call: TRBV7-9
d_call: TRBD1
j_call: TRBJ2-5
clone_size: .
cdr3_aa: CASSSMTGVGQETQYF
cdr3_nt: TGTGCCAGCAGCTCCATGACAGGGGTGGGCCAAGAGACCCAGTACTTC

v_call: TRBV12-1
d_call: .
j_call: TRBJ2-1
clone_size: once
cdr3_aa: CASSFRIFGHNGSEQFF
cdr3_nt: TGTGCCAGCAGCTTTAGGATCTTTGGGCACAACGGCAGTGAGCAGTTCTTC

v_call: TRBV28
d_call: TRBD2
j_call: TRBJ2-1
clone_size: .
cdr3_aa: CATCLVAGGEQFF
cdr3_nt: TGTGCCACCTGCTTAGTAGCGGGAGGGGAGCAGTTCTTC

v_call: TRBV13
d_call: TRBD1
j_call: TRBJ2-2
clone_size: .
cdr3_aa: CASSQYSGQGVTGELFF
cdr3_nt: TGTGCCAGCAGCCAATACTCGGGACAGGGGGTCACCGGGGAGCTGTTTTTT

v_call: TRBV28
d_call: .
j_call: TRBJ1-3
clone_size: once
cdr3_aa: CASRNRYSGNTIYF
cdr3_nt: TGTGCCAGCAGAAACAGGTACTCTGGAAACACCATATATTTT

v_call: TRBV7-2
d_call: .
j_call: TRBJ1-2
clone_size: .
cdr3_aa: CASSQMGAGNYGYTF
cdr3_nt: TGTGCCAGCAGCCAGATGGGGGCTGGGAACTATGGCTACACCTTC

v_call: TRBV7-6
d_call: .
j_call: TRBJ1-6
clone_size: .
cdr3_aa: CASSLGSAKNSPLHF
cdr3_nt: TGTGCCAGCAGCTTAGGGAGCGCCAAAAATTCACCCCTCCACTTT

v_call: TRBV5-1
d_call: TRBD2
j_call: TRBJ2-1
clone_size: few
cdr3_aa: CASSREYRTSGRYNEQFF
cdr3_nt: TGCGCCAGCAGCCGAGAATACCGGACTAGCGGGAGGTACAATGAGCAGTTCTTC

v_call: TRBV7-2
d_call: TRBD2
j_call: TRBJ2-7
clone_size: .
cdr3_aa: CASSSGLAGVGYEQYF
cdr3_nt: TGTGCCAGCAGCTCCGGACTAGCGGGAGTGGGCTACGAGCAGTACTTC